In its sample, the clone carrying this T cell receptor beta chain was seen once. What it recognizes is unknown. This sample stems from a study of cytomegalovirus exposure and HLA in healthy donors. Study-level findings and limits: Accounts indicate the classifier identified cytomegalovirus status with strong specificity and sensitivity.

Only in-frame clones appear in the TCRdb table, and some are missing; sequencing was by immunoSEQ multiplex PCR. The sample lists approximately 65,000 clones; nearly 96% were seen once. The CDR3 sequence is 14 residues long. From germline, CDR1 is MNHEY and CDR2 SVGAGI. V lost 4 bases to trimming and J lost 4 bases; unmatched junction nucleotides: 6. The study drew the donors from its approximately 130-subject validation cohort, separate from the approximately 700-subject first cohort. This clonotype was sampled from a woman aged 18-29 years in good health and CMV-seropositive. Sequencing used PBMCs. This rearrangement joins TRBV6-5 to TRBJ1-1, with 7 nucleotides matching TRBD1. CDR3 sequence (DNA): TGTGCCAGCAGTTTTTGGACAGGTCGCACTGAAGCTTTCTTT. This codes for CASSFWTGRTEAFF.